Presented here are 2 T cell receptor beta chains from one specimen sequenced in a study of blood T cell repertoires in COVID-19. TCRdb keeps only in-frame clones here, not all; method: immunoSEQ multiplex PCR. The sample shows some 57,000 clones, 82% of them seen only once. The sequenced sample consisted of peripheral blood. The receptors here all came from a man older than 75 with COVID-19, enrolled during active disease.

This clone was observed a handful of times. V is TRBV3-1 (or the pseudogene TRBV3-2) and J is TRBJ2-3; D unresolved. Germline V gene sequence: CDR1 LGHDT, CDR2 YNNKEL (reference sequence). V lost 4 bases to trimming and J lost 2 bases, with 4 bases between them. This CDR3 is 12 amino acids long. CDR3 sequence: CASSPFTDTQYF. The CDR3 DNA is TGTGCCAGCAGCCCGTTCACAGATACGCAGTATTTT.

This rearrangement joins TRBV5-5 to TRBJ1-5; D perhaps matches TRBD1 (5 bases). There are 15 residues in the CDR3. Deletions cut 0 bases from V and 3 bases from J, with 10 bases between. The germline V gene has CDR1 SGHKS and CDR2 YYEKEE (reference sequence). The CDR3 region is CASSLGGVHNQPQHF. The CDR3 DNA is TGTGCCAGCAGCTTGGGGGGGGTTCACAATCAGCCCCAGCATTTT.